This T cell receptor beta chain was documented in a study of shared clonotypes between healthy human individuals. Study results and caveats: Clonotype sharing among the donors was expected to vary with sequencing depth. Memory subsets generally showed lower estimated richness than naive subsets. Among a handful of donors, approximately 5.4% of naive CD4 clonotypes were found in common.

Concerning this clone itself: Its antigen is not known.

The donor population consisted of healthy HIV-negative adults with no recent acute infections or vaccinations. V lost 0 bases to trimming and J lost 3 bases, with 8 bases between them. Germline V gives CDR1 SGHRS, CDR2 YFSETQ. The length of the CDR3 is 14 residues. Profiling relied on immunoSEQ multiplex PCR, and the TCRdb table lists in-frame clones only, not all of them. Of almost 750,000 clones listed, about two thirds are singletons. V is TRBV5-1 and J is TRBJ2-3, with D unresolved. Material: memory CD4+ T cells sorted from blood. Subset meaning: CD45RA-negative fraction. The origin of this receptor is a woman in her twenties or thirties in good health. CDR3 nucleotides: TGCGCCAGCAGCTTGGACAGAACTACAGATACGCAGTATTTT. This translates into CASSLDRTTDTQYF.